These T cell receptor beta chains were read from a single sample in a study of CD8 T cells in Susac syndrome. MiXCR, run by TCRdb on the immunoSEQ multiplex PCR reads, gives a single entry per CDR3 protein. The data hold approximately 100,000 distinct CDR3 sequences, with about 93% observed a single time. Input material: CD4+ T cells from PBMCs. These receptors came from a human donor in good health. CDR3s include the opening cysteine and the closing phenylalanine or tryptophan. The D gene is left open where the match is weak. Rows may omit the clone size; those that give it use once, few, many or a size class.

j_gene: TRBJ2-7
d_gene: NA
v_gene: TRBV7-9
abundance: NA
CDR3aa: CASSPYTYEQYF
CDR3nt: TGTGCCAGCAGCCCGTACACGTACGAGCAGTACTTC

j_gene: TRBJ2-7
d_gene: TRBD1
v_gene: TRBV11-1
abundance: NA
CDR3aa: CASSTGTDFGEQYF
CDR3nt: TGTGCCAGCAGCACGGGGACAGACTTTGGCGAGCAGTACTTC

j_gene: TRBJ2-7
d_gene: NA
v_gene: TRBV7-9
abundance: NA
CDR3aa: CASSPRQVPYEQYF
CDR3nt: TGTGCCAGCAGTCCCAGGCAGGTTCCCTACGAGCAGTACTTC

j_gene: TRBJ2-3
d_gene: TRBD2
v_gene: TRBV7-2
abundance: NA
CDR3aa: CASSLSVGLAGGPRADTQYF
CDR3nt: TGTGCCAGCAGCTTATCGGTAGGACTAGCGGGAGGGCCACGCGCAGATACGCAGTATTTT

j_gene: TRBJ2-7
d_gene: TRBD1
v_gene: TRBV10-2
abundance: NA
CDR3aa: CASSDGTAYEQYF
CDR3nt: TGCGCCAGCAGTGATGGGACAGCCTACGAGCAGTACTTC

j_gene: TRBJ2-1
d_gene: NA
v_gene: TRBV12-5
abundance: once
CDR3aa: CATSRGPYNEQFF
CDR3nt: TGTGCTACTTCTAGGGGCCCCTACAATGAGCAGTTCTTC

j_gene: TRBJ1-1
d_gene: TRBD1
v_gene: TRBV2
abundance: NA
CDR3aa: CASSIGQGGTEAFF
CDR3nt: TGTGCCAGCAGTATAGGACAGGGAGGCACTGAAGCTTTCTTT

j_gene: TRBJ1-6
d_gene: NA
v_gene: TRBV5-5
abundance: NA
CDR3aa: CASSSARGNSPLHF
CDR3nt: TGTGCCAGCAGCTCCGCCAGAGGGAATTCACCCCTCCACTTT

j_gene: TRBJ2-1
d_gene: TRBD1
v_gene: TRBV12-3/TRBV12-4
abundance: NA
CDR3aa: CASSFSHGRGSNEQFF
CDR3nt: TGTGCCAGCAGTTTCAGCCACGGCAGGGGGTCCAATGAGCAGTTCTTC

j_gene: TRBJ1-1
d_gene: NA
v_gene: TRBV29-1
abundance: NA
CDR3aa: CSVAVTEAFF
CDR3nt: TGCAGCGTTGCAGTCACTGAAGCTTTCTTT

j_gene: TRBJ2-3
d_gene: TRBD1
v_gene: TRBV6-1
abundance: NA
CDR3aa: CASSLTGTGITDTQYF
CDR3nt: TGTGCCAGCAGTCTAACGGGGACAGGGATCACAGATACGCAGTATTTT

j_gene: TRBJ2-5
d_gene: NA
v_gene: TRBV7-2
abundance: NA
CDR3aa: CASSPPSVGRKTQYF
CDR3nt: TGTGCCAGCAGCCCACCCAGCGTAGGGAGGAAGACCCAGTACTTC

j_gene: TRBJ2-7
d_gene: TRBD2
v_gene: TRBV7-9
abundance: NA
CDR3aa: CASSLELAEAYEQYF
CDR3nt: TGTGCCAGCAGCTTAGAACTAGCGGAAGCCTACGAGCAGTACTTC

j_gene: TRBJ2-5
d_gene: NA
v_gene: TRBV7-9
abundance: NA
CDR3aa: CASSLEWGDQYF
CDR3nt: TGTGCCAGCAGCTTAGAATGGGGGGACCAGTACTTC

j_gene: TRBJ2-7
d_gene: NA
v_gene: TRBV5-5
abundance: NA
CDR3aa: CASSGTYEQYF
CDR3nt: TGTGCCAGCAGCGGAACCTACGAGCAGTACTTC

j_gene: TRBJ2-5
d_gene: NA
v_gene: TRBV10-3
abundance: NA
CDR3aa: CAIRETVEGRETQYF
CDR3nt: TGTGCCATCAGGGAGACTGTAGAGGGGCGAGAGACCCAGTACTTC

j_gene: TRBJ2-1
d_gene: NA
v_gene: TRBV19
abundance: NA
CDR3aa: CASSFEFGLRNEQFF
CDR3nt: TGTGCCAGTAGTTTCGAATTTGGGCTACGCAATGAGCAGTTCTTC

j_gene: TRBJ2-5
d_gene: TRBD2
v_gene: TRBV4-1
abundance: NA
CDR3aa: CASSQGLGLAGGQETQYF
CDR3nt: TGCGCCAGCAGCCAAGGCCTGGGACTAGCGGGAGGGCAAGAGACCCAGTACTTC

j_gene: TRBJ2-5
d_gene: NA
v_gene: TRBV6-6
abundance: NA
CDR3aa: CASTTSRGLLSKTQYF
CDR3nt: TGTGCCAGCACCACGAGTCGGGGCCTATTGAGCAAGACCCAGTACTTC

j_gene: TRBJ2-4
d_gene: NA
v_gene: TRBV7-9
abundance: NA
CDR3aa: CASSRVEDIQYF
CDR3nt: TGTGCCAGCAGTCGGGTAGAGGACATTCAGTACTTC

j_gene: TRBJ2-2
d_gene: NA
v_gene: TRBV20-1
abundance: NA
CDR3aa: CSARDRSGPGELFF
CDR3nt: TGCAGTGCTAGAGATCGTAGCGGTCCCGGGGAGCTGTTTTTT

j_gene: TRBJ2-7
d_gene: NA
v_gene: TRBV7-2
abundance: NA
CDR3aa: CASSSQGGYEQYF
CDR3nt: TGTGCCAGCAGCTCTCAGGGAGGCTACGAGCAGTACTTC

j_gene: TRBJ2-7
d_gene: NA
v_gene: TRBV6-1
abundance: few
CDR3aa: CASSSTGLGPSYEQYF
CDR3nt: TGTGCCAGCAGCTCCACCGGTTTGGGACCCTCCTACGAGCAGTACTTC

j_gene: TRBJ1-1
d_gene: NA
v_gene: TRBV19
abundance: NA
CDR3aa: CATKSTGPRRSTEAFF
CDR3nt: TGTGCTACAAAATCTACCGGGCCCCGAAGGTCCACTGAAGCTTTCTTT

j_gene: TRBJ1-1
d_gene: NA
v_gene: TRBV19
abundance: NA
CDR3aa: CASSIPLGRANTEAFF
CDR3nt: TGTGCCAGTAGTATACCCCTGGGAAGGGCGAACACTGAAGCTTTCTTT

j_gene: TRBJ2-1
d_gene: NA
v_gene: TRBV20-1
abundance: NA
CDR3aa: CSAIASYNEQFF
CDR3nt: TGCAGTGCTATAGCCTCCTACAATGAGCAGTTCTTC